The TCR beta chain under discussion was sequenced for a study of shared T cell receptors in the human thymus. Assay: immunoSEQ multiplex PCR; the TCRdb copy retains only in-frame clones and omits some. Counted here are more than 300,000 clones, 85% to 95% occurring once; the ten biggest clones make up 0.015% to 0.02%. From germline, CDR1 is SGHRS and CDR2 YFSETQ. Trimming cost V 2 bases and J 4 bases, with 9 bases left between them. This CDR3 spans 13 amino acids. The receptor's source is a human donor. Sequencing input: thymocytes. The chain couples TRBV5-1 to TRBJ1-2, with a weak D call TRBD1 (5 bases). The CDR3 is CASSFDSFYGYTF. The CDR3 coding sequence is TGCGCCAGCAGCTTTGACAGCTTCTATGGCTACACCTTC.